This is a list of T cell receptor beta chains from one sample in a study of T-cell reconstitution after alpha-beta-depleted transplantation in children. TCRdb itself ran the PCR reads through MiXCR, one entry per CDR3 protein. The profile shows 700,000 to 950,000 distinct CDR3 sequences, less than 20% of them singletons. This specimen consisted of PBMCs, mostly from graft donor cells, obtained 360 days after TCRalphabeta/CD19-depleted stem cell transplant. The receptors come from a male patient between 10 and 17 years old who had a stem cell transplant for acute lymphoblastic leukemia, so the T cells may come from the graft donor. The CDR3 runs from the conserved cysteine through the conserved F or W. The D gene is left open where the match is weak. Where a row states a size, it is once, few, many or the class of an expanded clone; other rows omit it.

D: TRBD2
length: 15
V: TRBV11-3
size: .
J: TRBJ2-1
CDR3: CASSVRLAGGNEQFF
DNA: TGTGCCAGCAGCGTAAGACTAGCGGGGGGGAATGAGCAGTTCTTC

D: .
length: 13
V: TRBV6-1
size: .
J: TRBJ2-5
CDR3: CASSETVSETQYF
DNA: TGTGCCAGCAGTGAGACCGTTAGCGAGACCCAGTACTTC

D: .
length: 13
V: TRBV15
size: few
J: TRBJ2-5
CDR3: CATSNDYQETQYF
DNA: TGTGCCACCAGCAACGACTACCAAGAGACCCAGTACTTC

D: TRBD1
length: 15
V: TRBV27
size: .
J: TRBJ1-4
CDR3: CASSSPGQGYEKLFF
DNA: TGTGCCAGCAGTTCGCCGGGACAGGGGTACGAAAAACTGTTTTTT

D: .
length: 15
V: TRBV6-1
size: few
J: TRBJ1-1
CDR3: CASSRSGGKNTEAFF
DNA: TGTGCCAGCAGCCGATCCGGGGGGAAGAACACTGAAGCTTTCTTT

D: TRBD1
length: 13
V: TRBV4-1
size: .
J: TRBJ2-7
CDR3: CASSQTGGFEQYF
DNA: TGCGCCAGCAGCCAAACAGGGGGCTTCGAGCAGTACTTC

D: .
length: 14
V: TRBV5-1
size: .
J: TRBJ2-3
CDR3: CASSLEANTDTQYF
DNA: TGCGCCAGCAGCTTGGAGGCGAACACAGATACGCAGTATTTT

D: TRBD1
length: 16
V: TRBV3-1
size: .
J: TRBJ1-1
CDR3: CASSQLLGQGNTEAFF
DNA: TGTGCCAGCAGCCAACTACTGGGACAGGGAAACACTGAAGCTTTCTTT

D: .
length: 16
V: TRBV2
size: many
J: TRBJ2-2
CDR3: CASSFRQLTNTGELFF
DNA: TGTGCCAGCAGTTTTCGGCAGTTAACGAACACCGGGGAGCTGTTTTTT

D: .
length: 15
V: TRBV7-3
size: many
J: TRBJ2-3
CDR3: CASSLLRASTDTQYF
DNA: TGTGCCAGCAGCTTACTGCGGGCTAGCACAGATACGCAGTATTTT

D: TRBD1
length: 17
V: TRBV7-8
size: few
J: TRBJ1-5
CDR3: CASSLVGGQGSNQPQHF
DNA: TGTGCCAGCAGCTTAGTCGGCGGACAGGGGAGCAATCAGCCCCAGCATTTT

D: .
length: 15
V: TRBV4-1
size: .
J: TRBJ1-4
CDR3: CASSQGQVPNEKLFF
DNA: TGCGCCAGCAGCCAAGGCCAGGTACCTAATGAAAAACTGTTTTTT

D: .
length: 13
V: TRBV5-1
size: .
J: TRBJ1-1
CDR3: CASSQHLVTEAFF
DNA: TGCGCCAGCAGCCAACATCTAGTCACTGAAGCTTTCTTT

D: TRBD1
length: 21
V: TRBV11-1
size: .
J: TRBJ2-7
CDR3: CASSLTTEDRASLRMGYEQYF
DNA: TGTGCCAGCAGCCTAACCACCGAGGACAGGGCATCGCTTAGGATGGGCTACGAGCAGTACTTC

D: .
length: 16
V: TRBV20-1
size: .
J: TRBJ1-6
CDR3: CSARDTMVVSTSPLHF
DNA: TGCAGTGCTAGAGATACGATGGTGGTATCGACTTCACCCCTCCACTTT

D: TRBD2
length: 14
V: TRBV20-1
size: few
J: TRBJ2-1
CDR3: CSAPGTRIFNEQFF
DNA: TGCAGTGCTCCCGGGACTAGGATCTTCAATGAGCAGTTCTTC

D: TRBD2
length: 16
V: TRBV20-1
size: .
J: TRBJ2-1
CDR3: CSAIKAGGTTHNEQFF
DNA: TGCAGTGCCATCAAGGCGGGGGGGACGACCCACAATGAGCAGTTCTTC

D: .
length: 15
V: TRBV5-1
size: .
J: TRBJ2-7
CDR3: CASTARGLETYEQYF
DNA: TGCGCCAGCACGGCCCGGGGGTTGGAGACCTACGAGCAGTACTTC

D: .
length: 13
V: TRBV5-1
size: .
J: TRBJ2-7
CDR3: CASSLNQAIEQYF
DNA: TGCGCCAGCAGCTTGAACCAAGCGATCGAGCAGTACTTC

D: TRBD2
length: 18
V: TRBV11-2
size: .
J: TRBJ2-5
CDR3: CASSLGFGLAGGGETQYF
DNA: TGTGCCAGCAGCTTAGGGTTCGGGTTAGCGGGAGGAGGGGAGACCCAGTACTTC

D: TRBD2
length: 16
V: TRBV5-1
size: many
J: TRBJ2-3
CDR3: CASSYFGTSGTDTQYF
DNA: TGCGCCAGCAGTTACTTTGGGACTAGCGGCACAGATACGCAGTATTTT

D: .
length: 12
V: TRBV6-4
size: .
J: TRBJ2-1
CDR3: CASSEGGAVQFF
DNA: TGTGCCAGCAGTGAAGGGGGTGCGGTCCAGTTCTTC

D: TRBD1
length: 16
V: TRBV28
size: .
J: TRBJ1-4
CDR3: CASSLGTVSTNEKLFF
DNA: TGTGCCAGCAGCCTTGGGACAGTTTCAACTAATGAAAAACTGTTTTTT

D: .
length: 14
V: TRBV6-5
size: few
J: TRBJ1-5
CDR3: CASSYAGVNQPQHF
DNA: TGTGCCAGCAGTTACGCAGGGGTCAATCAGCCCCAGCATTTT

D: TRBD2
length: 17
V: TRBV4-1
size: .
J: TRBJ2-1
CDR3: CASSQASSGSSYNEQFF
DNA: TGCGCCAGCAGCCAAGCTTCTAGCGGAAGCTCCTACAATGAGCAGTTCTTC

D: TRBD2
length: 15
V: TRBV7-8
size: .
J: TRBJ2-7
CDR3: CASSSLGLGTYEQYF
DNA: TGTGCCAGCAGCTCACTGGGACTAGGGACCTACGAGCAGTACTTC

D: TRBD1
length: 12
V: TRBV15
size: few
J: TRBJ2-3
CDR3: CATSTTGGEQYF
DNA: TGTGCCACCAGCACGACAGGGGGGGAGCAGTATTTT

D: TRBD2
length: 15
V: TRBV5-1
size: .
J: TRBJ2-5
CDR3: CASSPTSGPKETQYF
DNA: TGCGCCAGCAGTCCGACTAGCGGACCTAAAGAGACCCAGTACTTC

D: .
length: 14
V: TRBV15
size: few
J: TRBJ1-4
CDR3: CATSREGGKEKLFF
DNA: TGTGCCACCAGCAGAGAGGGCGGTAAAGAAAAACTGTTTTTT

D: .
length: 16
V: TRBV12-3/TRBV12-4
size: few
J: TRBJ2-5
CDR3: CASSSGWVLARETQYF
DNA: TGTGCCAGCAGTTCTGGGTGGGTCCTAGCGAGAGAGACCCAGTACTTC

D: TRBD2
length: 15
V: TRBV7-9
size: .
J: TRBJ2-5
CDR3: CASSLRLAGTETQYF
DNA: TGTGCCAGCAGCTTACGACTAGCGGGAACAGAGACCCAGTACTTC